This T cell receptor (beta chain) was obtained from a study of T cell responses to AZD1222 COVID-19 vaccine. The germline V and J ends were trimmed by 8 bases and 3 bases, with 13 bases remaining between them. The CDR3 is 13 amino acids. The V gene's germline CDR1 is SNHLY and CDR2 FYNNEI. Produced via immunoSEQ multiplex PCR; TCRdb's table is partial and in-frame only. Of tens of thousands of clones listed, 65% to 80% are singletons. Source: peripheral blood, taken 28 days after the second dose of the MenACWY control vaccine. This TCR was recovered from an adult who received the MenACWY meningococcal vaccine as a control. J is TRBJ2-5 and V is TRBV2; TRBD1 might be the D (5 bases). In nucleotides, the CDR3 is TGTGCCAGCCGATACCAGGGAAAAGAGACCCAGTACTTC. Translation gives CASRYQGKETQYF. The entire variable domain, with the rest obtained from reference TRBV2 and TRBJ2-5, is as follows: EPEVTQTPSHQVTQMGQEVILRCVPISNHLYFYWYRQILGQKVEFLVSFYNNEISEKSEIFDDQFSVERPDGSNFTLKIRSTKLEDSAMYFCASRYQGKETQYFGPGTRLLVL.